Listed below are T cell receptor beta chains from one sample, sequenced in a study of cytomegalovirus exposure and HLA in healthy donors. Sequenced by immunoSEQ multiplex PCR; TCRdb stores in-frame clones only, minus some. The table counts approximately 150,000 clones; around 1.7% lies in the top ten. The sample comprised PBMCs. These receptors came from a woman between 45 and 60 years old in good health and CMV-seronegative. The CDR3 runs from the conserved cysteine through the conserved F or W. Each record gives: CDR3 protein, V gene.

CASSPTSYEQYF TRBV6-5
CASNLQETQYF TRBV2
CASSPSLGGADTEAFF TRBV2
CASSENRENEQFF TRBV5-1
CASSQINLVSTAGYTF TRBV4-1
CASSFGIQIGSEQYF TRBV5-8
CASSDRGAETQYF TRBV2
CASSLGGGTGDEQYF TRBV5-4
CSVGQEYNEQFF TRBV29-1
CASSPPIQREGPKAYSNEQFF TRBV18
CASSTTGASPNTEAFF TRBV19
CATRRGGVDTQYF TRBV6-5
CASSVVVGNYGYTF TRBV9
CASSPGLASGNEQFF TRBV18
CASSLFGGGNYEQYF TRBV7-9
CASSLIGGNYEQYF TRBV28
CASRQGQGVGEQYF TRBV2
CASSLTEGQDTQYF TRBV4-1
CACSIDGYTF TRBV30
CASSPRDSRTDTQYF TRBV5-1
CASRRGTSGPYEQYF TRBV5-4
CASSAGQGGNTIYF TRBV7-2
CASSPLGGSYEQYF TRBV18
CAWTAVGTASGNTIYF TRBV30
CASSPVANIQYF TRBV7-2
CASSLSSYNEQFF TRBV7-8
CASTSGVGNEQFF TRBV19
CASSLSGGGTGELFF TRBV7-2